This paragraph covers one T cell receptor (beta chain) sequence. Its antigen remains unknown. The data stem from a study of neoadjuvant anti-PD-1 for oral cavity cancer. Study overall: Patients without progression received a fourth nivolumab dose around day 43, then surgical resection on days 50-56. Regarding the study as a whole: Post-treatment tumors with larger preexisting clones showed more shrinkage.

The time point was: after neoadjuvant nivolumab, at surgical resection. These oral cavity squamous cell carcinomas were HPV-negative and locally advanced. Assay used: immunoSEQ multiplex PCR; TCRdb lists only in-frame clones, some missing. The sample holds more than 30,000 clones, around 40% seen once. This TCR was sampled from a person between 35 and 79 years old with oral cavity squamous cell carcinoma. The input for sequencing was tumor tissue, taken after nivolumab (anti-PD-1) treatment.

CDR3 coding DNA: TGTGCCAGCAGCCTCGGACTAGCAAGGGAGCAGTACTTC. As protein: CASSLGLAREQYF. The chain links TRBV5-4 to TRBJ2-7; 8 nucleotides line up with TRBD2. Germline V gene sequence: CDR1 SGHNT, CDR2 YYREEE (reference sequence). The V segment lost 4 bases and the J segment 7 bases; nucleotides outside the gene matches: 7. The CDR3 extends over 13 amino acids.